One and the same sample provided the 20 T cell receptor beta chains below, sequenced in a study of blood T cell repertoires in COVID-19. Repertoires were generated with immunoSEQ multiplex PCR, while TCRdb's copy carries only in-frame clones and drops some. The profile covers about 78,000 clones, with over 80% appearing a single time and 3.5% to 4% taken by the ten largest. The sequenced sample consisted of peripheral blood. Receptor source: a man aged 45-65 years with acute or convalescent COVID-19.

The chain is built from TRBV7-8 and TRBJ1-4; perhaps TRBD1 as D (6 bases). In germline, CDR1 is SGHVS, CDR2 FQNEAQ. Between the trimmed V and J ends, which lost 6 bases and 8 bases, there was a span of 28 bases. The CDR3 contains 18 residues. The CDR3 nucleotides are TGTGCCAGCAGTCTTACTGGCGGACAGATCCTGAGACGGGAAAAACTGTTTTTT. This gives the protein CASSLTGGQILRREKLFF.

V is TRBV25-1 and J is TRBJ2-7, with unresolved D. Trimming left V 8 bases short and J 0 bases short, with 8 bases between. The CDR3 extends over 12 amino acids. Germline CDR1 reads MGHDK; CDR2 reads SYGVNS. The CDR3 nucleotides read TGTGCCAGCGCCCACTACTCCTACGAGCAGTACTTC. Its translation: CASAHYSYEQYF.

This chain links TRBV6-5 with TRBJ1-1; D gene ambiguous. In germline, CDR1 is MNHEY, CDR2 SVGAGI. V lost 2 bases and J lost 0, with 10 bases in between. The CDR3 runs 15 residues. CDR3 nucleotide sequence: TGTGCCAGCAGTTACCGAGGGATTGTGAACACTGAAGCTTTCTTT. Protein product: CASSYRGIVNTEAFF.

The V call is TRBV11-2, the J call TRBJ2-7, with D possibly matching TRBD1 (7 bases). This CDR3 has 18 residues. V lost 2 bases and J 3 bases, leaving 23 bases between the germline ends. CDR1 is SGHAT, CDR2 FQNNGV, per germline. In nucleotides, the CDR3 is TGTGCCAGCAGCTTATCCCCAGCGGAGGGGGCCATCAACTACGAGCAGTACTTC. It is translated as CASSLSPAEGAINYEQYF.

The chain links TRBV19 to TRBJ2-3; 13 positions agree with TRBD2. CDR1 and CDR2 from the germline V gene are LNHDA and SQIVND (reference sequence). V shed 5 bases and J 7 bases; nucleotides not matched to a gene: 9. The CDR3 runs 16 residues. The CDR3 coding sequence is TGTGCCAGTAGTTTGGGACTAGCGGGGTCTTTATATACGCAGTATTTT. It yields the protein CASSLGLAGSLYTQYF.

This clone has just one count. The rearrangement links TRBV24-1 to TRBJ1-2; 8 bases are shared with TRBD1. Germline V gives CDR1 KGHDR, CDR2 SFDVKD. V lost 4 bases to trimming and J lost 3 bases; unmatched junction nucleotides: 6. The CDR3 sequence is 15 residues long. The CDR3 region has the DNA TGTGCCACCAGTGAGCCAGGGGGCTTCGACTATGGCTACACCTTC. This codes for CATSEPGGFDYGYTF.

This clone appeared once. The chain joins TRBV12-5 to TRBJ2-1; 7 bases line up with TRBD1. Germline V gene data show CDR1 as LGHNT and CDR2 as FRNRAP. V gave up 0 bases and J gave up 8 bases; unmatched junction bases: 13. This CDR3 has 17 residues. CDR3 loop: CASGLVVGGASLDEQFF. The CDR3 coding sequence is TGTGCTAGTGGTTTGGTCGTAGGGGGCGCTTCGCTTGATGAGCAGTTCTTC.

The J gene is TRBJ2-7, the V gene TRBV10-3; TRBD1 is a possible D gene (5 bases). Trimming pared 6 bases from V and 2 bases from J, leaving 14 bases between. The CDR3 covers 14 residues. Germline V gives CDR1 ENHRY, CDR2 SYGVKD. The CDR3 reads CAIRRQGATYEQYF. The CDR3, as DNA: TGTGCCATCAGAAGACAAGGGGCTACCTACGAGCAGTACTTC.

The V call is TRBV7-3, the J call TRBJ2-2, with D possibly matching TRBD2 (6 bases). Germline-derived CDR1 and CDR2 are SGHTA and FQGTGA. The CDR3 is made up of 16 amino acids. Trimming cost V 1 base and J 4 bases, with 13 bases left between them. CDR3 bases: TGTGCCAGCAGCTTAATAGGCGGGGATCGCACCGGGGAGCTGTTTTTT. This codes for CASSLIGGDRTGELFF.

The rearrangement links TRBV12-3 or TRBV12-4 to TRBJ1-2, with D possibly TRBD1 on 6 matching bases. The CDR3 totals 13 residues. V was pared by 5 bases and J by 4 bases, with 11 bases between. The DNA of the CDR3 is TGTGCCAGCAGTCTACAGGGTCCCTATGGCTACACCTTC. This encodes CASSLQGPYGYTF.

The chain carries TRBV9 and TRBJ2-5, with no clear D. The V end was cut by 0 bases, the J end by 5 bases, with 11 bases between. Germline CDR1 and CDR2: SGDLS and YYNGEE. This CDR3 spans 14 amino acids. In DNA, the CDR3 is TGTGCCAGCAGCGTAGGCCCAAATCGGGAGACCCAGTACTTC. Protein product: CASSVGPNRETQYF.

The rearrangement joins TRBV21-1 to TRBJ2-7; the table's D call, TRBD2, was not checked against the DNA. TRBV21-1 counts as a pseudogene. This CDR3 is 15 amino acids long. CDR3: CASSPGTSGNYEQYF. CDR3 bases: TGTGCCAGCAGTCCCGGGACTAGCGGCAACTACGAGCAGTACTTC.

The genes are TRBV10-3 and TRBJ1-4; TRBD1 aligns across 10 bases. This CDR3 comprises 16 residues. Germline loops: CDR1 ENHRY, CDR2 SYGVKD. V lost 6 bases and J lost 3; bases outside the gene matches: 7. The chain's CDR3 is CAISKGTGAPNEKLFF. CDR3 DNA sequence: TGTGCCATCAGCAAGGGGACAGGGGCACCTAATGAAAAACTGTTTTTT.

The genes are TRBV15 and TRBJ1-6, with 7 bases fitting TRBD1. This CDR3 has 17 amino acids. With V trimmed by 1 base and J by 10 bases, 13 bases remained unmatched. Germline CDR1 and CDR2: LNHNV and YYDKDF (reference sequence). CDR3 in DNA: TGTGCCACCAGCAGAGTGGGGGGCCACAGGGGTGGATCACCCCTCCACTTT. Encoded protein: CATSRVGGHRGGSPLHF.

This sequence joins TRBV11-2 and TRBJ2-2; TRBD2 is a possible D gene (7 bases). This CDR3 has 15 residues. Germline CDR1 reads SGHAT; CDR2 reads FQNNGV. Trimming removed 5 bases from V and 6 bases from J, with 16 bases in between. The chain's CDR3 is CASSPRRGRAGELFF. CDR3 bases: TGTGCCAGCAGCCCCAGGCGGGGGCGAGCCGGGGAGCTGTTTTTT.

V and J are TRBV5-6 and TRBJ1-1; 8 bases line up with TRBD1. This CDR3 contains 14 residues. CDR1 and CDR2 (germline): SGHDT, YYEEEE. The V segment lost 3 bases and the J segment 3 bases; nucleotides outside the gene matches: 4. CDR3 protein: CASSYYRGYTEAFF. In DNA form, the CDR3 reads TGTGCCAGCAGCTACTACAGGGGGTACACTGAAGCTTTCTTT.

This clone appeared a few times. The chain couples TRBV15 to TRBJ2-7, with 9 bases matching TRBD1. The CDR3 is 16 residues long. V shed 1 base, J shed 4 bases, and the junction held 8 bases outside the gene matches. In germline, CDR1 is LNHNV, CDR2 YYDKDF (reference sequence). The CDR3 reads CATSRGGGTGQYEQYF. CDR3 DNA sequence: TGTGCCACCAGCAGAGGCGGCGGGACAGGGCAATACGAGCAGTACTTC.

V usage is TRBV7-9 and J usage is TRBJ1-3, with D tentatively TRBD1 (6 bases). With 8 bases removed from V and 5 bases from J, the gap between germline ends came to 16 bases. The CDR3 is 14 amino acids. Germline V gives CDR1 SEHNR, CDR2 FQNEAQ (reference sequence). The CDR3 reads CASLKGGIRNTIYF. DNA of the CDR3: TGTGCCAGCTTAAAAGGGGGTATAAGAAACACCATATATTTT.

This CDR3 reads CASSTLPTGNTEAFF. DNA of the CDR3: TGTGCCAGTAGTACCTTACCCACAGGAAACACTGAAGCTTTCTTT. The V call is TRBV19, the J call TRBJ1-1; tentatively, D is TRBD1 (5 bases). Per germline, CDR1 LNHDA and CDR2 SQIVND (reference sequence). The CDR3 contains 15 residues. V was cut by 4 bases and J by 2 bases, with 14 bases left in between.

In its sample, this clone was seen a few times. The rearrangement links TRBV5-1 to TRBJ2-7, with D maybe TRBD2 (5 bases). There are 15 residues in the CDR3. The V gene's germline CDR1 is SGHRS and CDR2 YFSETQ. Trimming stripped 3 bases from V and 0 bases from J, with 13 bases between. CDR3 bases: TGCGCCAGCAGCTCCGCCCCGACTAACTCCTACGAGCAGTACTTC. It specifies CASSSAPTNSYEQYF.